This T cell receptor beta chain was recorded in a study of shared clonotypes between healthy human individuals. Study-wide context: Samples came from a couple of female and a few male donors aged 18 to 49. Whole-study results and caveats: Among donors, clonotype sharing was expected to be affected by sequencing depth. Shared clonotypes: 4.5% to 5% naive CD4, about 3.3% naive CD8, under 2.5% memory CD4, 0.35% to 0.5% memory CD8. Naive subsets tended to show greater estimated richness than memory subsets.

The naive CD8 subset, CD45RO-negative cells positively selected for CCR7, excluded terminally differentiated effector memory CD45RA+ cells. Concerning this clone itself: As yet, its antigen is unknown.

Assay: immunoSEQ multiplex PCR; the TCRdb copy retains only in-frame clones and omits some. The data show some 2 million clones, about 95% seen once. The V segment lost 2 bases and the J segment 0 bases; nucleotides outside the gene matches: 5. CDR1 and CDR2 (germline): MRHNA, SNTAGT. The CDR3 consists of 16 residues. The gene calls are TRBV6-4 and TRBJ1-2; 8 nucleotides align to TRBD1. Sequencing was carried out using naive CD8+ T cells sorted from blood. The origin of this receptor is a man aged 18 to 35 in good health. CDR3 DNA: TGTGCCAGCAGTGACGAGGCAGGGGGCGCTAACTATGGCTACACCTTC. Translating it yields CASSDEAGGANYGYTF.